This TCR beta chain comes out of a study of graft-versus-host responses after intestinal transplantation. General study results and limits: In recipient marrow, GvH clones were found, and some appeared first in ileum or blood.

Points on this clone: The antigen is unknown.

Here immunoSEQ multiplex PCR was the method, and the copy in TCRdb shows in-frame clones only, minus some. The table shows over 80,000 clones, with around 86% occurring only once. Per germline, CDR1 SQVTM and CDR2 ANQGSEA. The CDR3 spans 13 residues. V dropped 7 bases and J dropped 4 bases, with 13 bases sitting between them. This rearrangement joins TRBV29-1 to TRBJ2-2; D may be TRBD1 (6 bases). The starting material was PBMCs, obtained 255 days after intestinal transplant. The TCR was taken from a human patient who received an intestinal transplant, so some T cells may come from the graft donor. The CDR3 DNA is TGCAGCGCCGGAGTGGGGGCCACCGGGGAGCTGTTTTTT. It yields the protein CSAGVGATGELFF.